This T cell receptor (beta chain) is drawn from a study of regulatory T cells in long-lasting Graves disease. Study details: It was over 5 years of antithyroid drugs, with positive TSH receptor antibodies, that meant persistent Graves' disease. Points from the study as a whole: Graves' patients with persistent disease showed TCR diversity lower than patients newly diagnosed.

Time point specified: persistent/refractory GD, antithyroid drugs over 5 years with positive TRAb. The authors made the TCR library using RNA they extracted from PBMCs. Those enrolled as patients came out of an endocrinology department in Xi'an, China. Details on this clonotype: No antigen is known for it. This may stem from a read error, because a much larger clone lies one nucleotide away.

CDR1 and CDR2 (germline): SNHLY, FYNNEI. The CDR3 has 15 amino acids. iRepertoire HTBI primers and Arm-PCR of CDR3 regions built TCR beta libraries. TCRdb itself ran the multiplex PCR reads through MiXCR, one entry per CDR3 protein. The repertoire holds about 460,000 distinct CDR3 sequences, with approximately 23% as singletons. The chain couples TRBV2 to TRBJ1-1, with D maybe TRBD1 (6 bases). The receptor was derived from a female donor with Graves disease. Sequenced here: peripheral blood mononuclear cells (PBMCs), sampled when the disease was refractory, from a patient treated with antithyroid drugs. DNA of the CDR3: TGTGCCAGCAGCCCGACACAGGGTGGGAACGCTGAAGCTTTCTTT. Protein: CASSPTQGGNAEAFF.